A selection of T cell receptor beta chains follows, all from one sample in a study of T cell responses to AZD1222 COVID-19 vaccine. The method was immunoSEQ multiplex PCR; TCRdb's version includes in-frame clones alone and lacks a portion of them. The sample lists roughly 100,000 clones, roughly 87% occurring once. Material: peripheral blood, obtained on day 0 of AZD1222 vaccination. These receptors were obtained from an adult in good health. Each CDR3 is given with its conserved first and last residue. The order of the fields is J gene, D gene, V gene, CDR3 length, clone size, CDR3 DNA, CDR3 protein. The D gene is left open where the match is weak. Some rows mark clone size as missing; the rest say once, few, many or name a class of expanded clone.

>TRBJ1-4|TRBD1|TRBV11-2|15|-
TGTGCCAGCAGCTCCCACAGGGGGGCAAATGAAAAACTGTTTTTT
CASSSHRGANEKLFF
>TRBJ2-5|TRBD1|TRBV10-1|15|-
TGCGCCAGCAGTGACACCGGGACAGGGATGTCTAGGCTGTACTTC
CASSDTGTGMSRLYF
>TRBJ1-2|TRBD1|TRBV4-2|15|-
TGTGCCAGCAGCCAAGCCACAGGGGAGGGCTATGGCTACACCTTC
CASSQATGEGYGYTF
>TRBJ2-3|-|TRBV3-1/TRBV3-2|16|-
TGTGCCAGCAGGGGCGCCGGGACGGCTAGCACAGATACGCAGTATTTT
CASRGAGTASTDTQYF
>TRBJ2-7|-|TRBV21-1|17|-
TGTGCCAGCAGCAATCAAAGACAGGTAGCGCTCTCCTACGAGCAGTACTTC
CASSNQRQVALSYEQYF
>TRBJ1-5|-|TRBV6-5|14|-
TGTGCCAGCATATTAGACGGAAACAATCAGCCCCAGCATTTT
CASILDGNNQPQHF
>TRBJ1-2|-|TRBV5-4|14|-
TGTGCCAGCAGCTTGTGGGGCGTTTTAGATGGCTACACCTTC
CASSLWGVLDGYTF
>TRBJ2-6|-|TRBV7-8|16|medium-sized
TGTGCCAGCAGCTTATTTCAGATCTCTGGGGCCAACGTCCTGACTTTC
CASSLFQISGANVLTF
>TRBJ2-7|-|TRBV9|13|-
TGTGCCAGCAGCGTAGGTACGGAGCCCGAGCAGTACTTC
CASSVGTEPEQYF
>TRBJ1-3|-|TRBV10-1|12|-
TGCGCCAGCCCCCCAAGCGGAAACACCATATATTTT
CASPPSGNTIYF
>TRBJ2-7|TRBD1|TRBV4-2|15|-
TGTGCCAGCAGCCAAGGGGGACAGGGGGCCTACGAGCAGTACTTC
CASSQGGQGAYEQYF
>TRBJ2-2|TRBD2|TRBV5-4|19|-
TGTGCCAGCAGCTTGGAAGTCGGTAGCGGGAGATTGAACACCGGGGAGCTGTTTTTT
CASSLEVGSGRLNTGELFF
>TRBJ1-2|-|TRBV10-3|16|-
TGTGCCATCAGTGAACGGGAGCAGGGGACCGACTATGGCTACACCTTC
CAISEREQGTDYGYTF
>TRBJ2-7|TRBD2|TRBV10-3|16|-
TGTGCCATCAGTGAGGGAGCTAGCGGGGGGATATACGAGCAGTACTTC
CAISEGASGGIYEQYF
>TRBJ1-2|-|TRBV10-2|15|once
TGCGCCAGCAGTGAGGAGGGTCCCCGGCCAGGTGGCTACACCTTC
CASSEEGPRPGGYTF
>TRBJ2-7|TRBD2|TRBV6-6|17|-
TGTGCCAGCAGTCCCAGGACTAGCGGGGTCCTTCCCTACGAGCAGTACTTC
CASSPRTSGVLPYEQYF
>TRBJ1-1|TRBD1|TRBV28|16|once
TGTGCCAGCAGTTTCGGGATGATAACAGGGGAAACTGAAGCTTTCTTT
CASSFGMITGETEAFF
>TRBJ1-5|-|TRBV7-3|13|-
TGTGCCAGCAGCTTCGATGCGAATCAGCCCCAGCATTTT
CASSFDANQPQHF
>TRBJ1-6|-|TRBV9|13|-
TGTGCCAGCAGCGGACGGGGGGATTCACCCCTCCACTTT
CASSGRGDSPLHF
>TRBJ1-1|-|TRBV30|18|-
TGTGCCTGGAACACTCCCTTGGGGGGTCCTATTATGAACACTGAAGCTTTCTTT
CAWNTPLGGPIMNTEAFF
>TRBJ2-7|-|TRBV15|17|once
TGTGCCACCAGCAGAGCCTTCGTGGCGGCGAGCGGGTTAGAGCAGTACTTC
CATSRAFVAASGLEQYF
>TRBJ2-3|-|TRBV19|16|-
TGTGCCAGTAGTATAGGGAGTTCTACTAGCACAGATACGCAGTATTTT
CASSIGSSTSTDTQYF
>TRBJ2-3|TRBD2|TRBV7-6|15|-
TGTGCCAGCAGCTCCTATCCGGGGGGTCCAGATACGCAGTATTTT
CASSSYPGGPDTQYF
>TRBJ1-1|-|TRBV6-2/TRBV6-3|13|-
TGTGCCAGCATCCCCGGGGGTAACACTGAAGCTTTCTTT
CASIPGGNTEAFF
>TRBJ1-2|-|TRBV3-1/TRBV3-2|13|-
TGTGCCAGCAGCCAGGGACGTTCCTATGGCTACACCTTC
CASSQGRSYGYTF
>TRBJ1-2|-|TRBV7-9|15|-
TGTGCCAGCAGCCCCCCCGGCACAGGTTACTATGGCTACACCTTC
CASSPPGTGYYGYTF
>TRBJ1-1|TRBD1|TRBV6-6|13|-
TGTGCCAGCAGTTACCCCACGACAGGGGAAGCTTTCTTT
CASSYPTTGEAFF
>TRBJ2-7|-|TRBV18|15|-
TGTGCCAGCTCACCCCTAGGAGTAGGGCGCCACGAGCAGTACTTC
CASSPLGVGRHEQYF
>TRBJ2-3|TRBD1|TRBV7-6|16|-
TGTGCCAGCAGCTCTTTACAGGGGATCAGCACAGATACGCAGTATTTT
CASSSLQGISTDTQYF
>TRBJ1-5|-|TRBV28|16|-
TGTGCCAGCAGTTTCGGGGTGGGGACAAGGCTTGAGCCCCAGCATTTT
CASSFGVGTRLEPQHF
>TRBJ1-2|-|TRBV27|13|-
TGTGCCAGCAGTTCAACGGACAGCTATGGCTACACCTTC
CASSSTDSYGYTF
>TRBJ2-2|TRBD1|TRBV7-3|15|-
TGTGCCAGCAGCCCGTGGGACAGGGAAGGCGGGGAGCTGTTTTTT
CASSPWDREGGELFF
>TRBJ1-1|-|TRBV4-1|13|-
TGCGCCAGCAGCCAAGCTACAAGCACTGAAGCTTTCTTT
CASSQATSTEAFF
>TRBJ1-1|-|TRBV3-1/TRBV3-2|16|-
TGTGCCAGCAGCCAAGTCGGAGGGGTTTCGAACACTGAAGCTTTCTTT
CASSQVGGVSNTEAFF
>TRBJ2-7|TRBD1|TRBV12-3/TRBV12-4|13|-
TGTGCCAGCAGCTACGGGACAGGGTACGAGCAGTACTTC
CASSYGTGYEQYF
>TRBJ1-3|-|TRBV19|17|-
TGTGCCAGTACCCCGGCAGGACAGCTCGGCTCTGGAAACACCATATATTTT
CASTPAGQLGSGNTIYF
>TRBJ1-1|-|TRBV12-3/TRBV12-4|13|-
TGTGCCAGCAATTCCGGGGGACACACTGAAGCTTTCTTT
CASNSGGHTEAFF
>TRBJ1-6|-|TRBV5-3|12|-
TGTGCCAGAAGCTTGCCGAGGTCACCCCTCCACTTT
CARSLPRSPLHF
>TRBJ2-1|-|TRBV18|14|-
TGTGCCAGCTCACTACCTCCCACTTACAATGAGCAGTTCTTC
CASSLPPTYNEQFF
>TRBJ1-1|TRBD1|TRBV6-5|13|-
TGTGCCAGCACCCCGGGACAGGGAATAGAAGCTTTCTTT
CASTPGQGIEAFF
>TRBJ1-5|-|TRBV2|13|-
TGTGCCAGTGCCTTGGGCCACAATCAGCCCCAGCATTTT
CASALGHNQPQHF
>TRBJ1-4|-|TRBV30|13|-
TGTGCCTGGAGTACAGCCCCTAATGAAAAACTGTTTTTT
CAWSTAPNEKLFF
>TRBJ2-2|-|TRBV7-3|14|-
TGTGCCAGCAGCTTAGATGTAACTGCCGGGGAGCTGTTTTTT
CASSLDVTAGELFF
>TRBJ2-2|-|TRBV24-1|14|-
TGTGCCACCAGTGAGTCGCGATTGACCGGGGAGCTGTTTTTT
CATSESRLTGELFF
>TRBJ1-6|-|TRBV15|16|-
TGTGCCACCAGCAGAACCCTCGGGGGATCGGATTCACCCCTCCACTTT
CATSRTLGGSDSPLHF
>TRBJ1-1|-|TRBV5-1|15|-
TGCGCCAGCAGCGAGGCAGTGGGGGCTGGCACTGAAGCTTTCTTT
CASSEAVGAGTEAFF
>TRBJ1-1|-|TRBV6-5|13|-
TGTGCCAGCAGCCAAGGACCGAACACTGAAGCTTTCTTT
CASSQGPNTEAFF
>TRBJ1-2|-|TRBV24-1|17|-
TGTGCCACCAGTGTTACTGTGATCCAGGCAGGGGCTCTTGGCTACACCTTC
CATSVTVIQAGALGYTF
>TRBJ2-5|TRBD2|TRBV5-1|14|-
TGCGCCAGCAGCTTGGGGACTAGCTTGGAGACCCAGTACTTC
CASSLGTSLETQYF
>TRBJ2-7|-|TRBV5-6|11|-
TGTGCCAGCAGCACCTACAACGAGCAGTACTTC
CASSTYNEQYF
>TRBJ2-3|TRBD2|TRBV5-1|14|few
TGCGCCAGCAGCCGCGGGGGGCCCACAGATACGCAGTATTTT
CASSRGGPTDTQYF